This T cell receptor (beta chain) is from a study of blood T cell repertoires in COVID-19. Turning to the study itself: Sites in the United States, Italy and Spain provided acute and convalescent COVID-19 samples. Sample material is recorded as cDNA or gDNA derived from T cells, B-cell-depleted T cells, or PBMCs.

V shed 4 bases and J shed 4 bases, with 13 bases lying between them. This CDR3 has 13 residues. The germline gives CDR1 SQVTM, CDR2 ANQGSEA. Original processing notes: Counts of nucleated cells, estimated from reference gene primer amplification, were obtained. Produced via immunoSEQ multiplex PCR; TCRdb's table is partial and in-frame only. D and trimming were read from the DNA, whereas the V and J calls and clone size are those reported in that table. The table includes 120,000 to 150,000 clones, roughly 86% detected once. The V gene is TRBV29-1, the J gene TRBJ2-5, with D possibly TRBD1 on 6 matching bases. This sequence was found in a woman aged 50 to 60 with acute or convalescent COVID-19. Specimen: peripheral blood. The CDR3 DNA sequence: TGCAGCGTTGCCTTGTCAGGGGTAGAGACCCAGTACTTC. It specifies CSVALSGVETQYF.